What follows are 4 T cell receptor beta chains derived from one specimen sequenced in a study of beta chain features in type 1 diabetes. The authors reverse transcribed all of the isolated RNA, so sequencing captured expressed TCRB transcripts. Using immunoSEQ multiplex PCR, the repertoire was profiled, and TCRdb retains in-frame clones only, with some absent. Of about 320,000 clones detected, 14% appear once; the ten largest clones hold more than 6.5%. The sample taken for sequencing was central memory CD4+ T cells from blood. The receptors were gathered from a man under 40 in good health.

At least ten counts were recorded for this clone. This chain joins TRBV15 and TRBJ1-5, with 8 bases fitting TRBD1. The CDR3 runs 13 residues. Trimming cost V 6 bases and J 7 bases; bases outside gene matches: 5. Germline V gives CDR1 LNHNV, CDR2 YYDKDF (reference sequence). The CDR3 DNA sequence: TGTGCCACCAGGGACAGGGACGGACAGCCCCAGCATTTT. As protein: CATRDRDGQPQHF.

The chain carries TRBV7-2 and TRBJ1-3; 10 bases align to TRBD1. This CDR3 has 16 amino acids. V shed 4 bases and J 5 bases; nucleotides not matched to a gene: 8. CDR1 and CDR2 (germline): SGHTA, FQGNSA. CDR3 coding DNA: TGTGCCAGCAGCTCTTCCCGGACAGGGGGAAGAAACACCATATATTTT. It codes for CASSSSRTGGRNTIYF.

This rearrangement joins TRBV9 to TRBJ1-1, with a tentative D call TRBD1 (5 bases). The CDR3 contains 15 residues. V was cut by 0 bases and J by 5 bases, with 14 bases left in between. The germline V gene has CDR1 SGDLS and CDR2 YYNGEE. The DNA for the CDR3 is TGTGCCAGCAGCGTAGAAGGGGCCGGGGTTACTGAAGCTTTCTTT. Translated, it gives CASSVEGAGVTEAFF.

CDR3 in DNA: TGTGCCTGGGGAGCCCCATGGGGGCAGCTGAACACTGAAGCTTTCTTT. This gives the protein CAWGAPWGQLNTEAFF. The V and J genes are TRBV30 and TRBJ1-1, with D possibly matching TRBD1 (6 bases). The CDR3 is 16 amino acids. Deletions cut 5 bases from V and 0 bases from J, with 19 bases between. CDR1 is GTSNPN, CDR2 SVGIG, per germline (reference sequence).